A selection of T cell receptor beta chains follows, all from one sample in a study of T cells in Graves' hyperthyroidism and ophthalmopathy. TCRdb analysed the multiplex PCR reads with MiXCR anew, one entry per CDR3 protein. The sample gives more than 550,000 distinct CDR3 sequences, approximately 19% of which show up once; approximately 15% is in the top ten. The sample was blood. Receptor source: a woman in her forties or fifties with Graves' hyperthyroidism that later progressed to Graves' ophthalmopathy. The CDR3 runs from the conserved cysteine through the conserved F or W. D genes are given only for firm matches. Clone size is not always given. Where it is, it says once, few, many or a class for expanded clones.

CDR3nt | CDR3aa | abundance | v_gene | len | j_gene | d_gene
TGTGCCAGCAGCCAGGGGGGCCCCCGTTCGAATGAGCAGTTCTTC | CASSQGGPRSNEQFF | NA | TRBV27 | 15 | TRBJ2-1 | NA
TGTGCCAGCAGTCGGGGACTAGCTGGAACCCAGTACTTC | CASSRGLAGTQYF | NA | TRBV3-1 | 13 | TRBJ2-5 | TRBD2
TGTGCCAGCAGTGAAGTTGTAGGGGATGGCAATCAGCCCCAGCATTTT | CASSEVVGDGNQPQHF | many | TRBV6-1 | 16 | TRBJ1-5 | NA
TGTGCCAGCAGCTCCGGGATCCACAATGAGCAGTTCTTC | CASSSGIHNEQFF | few | TRBV11-3 | 13 | TRBJ2-1 | NA
TGTGCCAGCAGCGTAAATGACCTTTCCTACAATGAGCAGTTCTTC | CASSVNDLSYNEQFF | few | TRBV9 | 15 | TRBJ2-1 | NA
TGTGCCAGCTCAAACAGGACAGGGAAGAACACTGAAGCTTTCTTT | CASSNRTGKNTEAFF | many | TRBV18 | 15 | TRBJ1-1 | TRBD1
TGTGCCAGCTCCAAGGGGCTAGATTCCGAGCAGTACTTC | CASSKGLDSEQYF | many | TRBV11-1 | 13 | TRBJ2-7 | NA
TGTGCCAGCAGCTCGCGACAGGAGGGCACTGAAGCTTTCTTT | CASSSRQEGTEAFF | many | TRBV3-1 | 14 | TRBJ1-1 | NA
TGTGCCAGCAGCCAACGCGGGTCGCTTGGCTACACCTTC | CASSQRGSLGYTF | many | TRBV3-1 | 13 | TRBJ1-2 | NA
TGCGCCAGCAGCTTGGCCCTGGGGCCTAGCGGGGGAGAGCAGTACTTC | CASSLALGPSGGEQYF | many | TRBV5-1 | 16 | TRBJ2-7 | TRBD2
TGCAGTGCTAGAGTCCGACAGGGGTATAAGTCACCCCTCCACTTT | CSARVRQGYKSPLHF | NA | TRBV20-1 | 15 | TRBJ1-6 | TRBD1
TGTGCCAGCAGGGGGGACAGTCGAAACACTGAAGCTTTCTTT | CASRGDSRNTEAFF | many | TRBV6-1 | 14 | TRBJ1-1 | TRBD1
TGTGCTAGCAGCTTAACCCCAGCGGGGGGTGGAGAGACCCAGTACTTC | CASSLTPAGGGETQYF | many | TRBV7-7 | 16 | TRBJ2-5 | TRBD2
TGTGCCAGCAGCTTAGCGCATACGGGACAGGGCGGTGAAAAACTGTTTTTT | CASSLAHTGQGGEKLFF | few | TRBV11-1 | 17 | TRBJ1-4 | TRBD1
TGTGCCAGCAGCAGGACAGCTACAATGAACACTGAAGCTTTCTTT | CASSRTATMNTEAFF | few | TRBV7-8 | 15 | TRBJ1-1 | NA
TGTGCCAGCAGTTTTGGGGGGGCAAGTACAGATACGCAGTATTTT | CASSFGGASTDTQYF | many | TRBV28 | 15 | TRBJ2-3 | NA
TGCAGTGCTAGAGACACGTCCAAATTACTAGCGGGGGGGCGTGAGACCCAGTACTTC | CSARDTSKLLAGGRETQYF | many | TRBV20-1 | 19 | TRBJ2-5 | TRBD2
TGCAGTGCTAGGGTGGGACAGACAGATACGCAGTATTTT | CSARVGQTDTQYF | NA | TRBV20-1 | 13 | TRBJ2-3 | TRBD1
TGTGCCAGCAGTTTCTGGTTGGACACCTCGGGGACTGAAGCTTTCTTT | CASSFWLDTSGTEAFF | many | TRBV12-3/TRBV12-4 | 16 | TRBJ1-1 | NA
TGTGCCACCAGTGACTACAGTAATCAGCCCCAGCATTTT | CATSDYSNQPQHF | NA | TRBV24-1 | 13 | TRBJ1-5 | NA
TGTGCCAGCAGTTTAGTTGGGGCAAAAGCTTTCTTT | CASSLVGAKAFF | many | TRBV28 | 12 | TRBJ1-1 | NA
TGTGCCAGCAGCATGGACATGTTCACGCAGTATTTT | CASSMDMFTQYF | NA | TRBV7-9 | 12 | TRBJ2-3 | NA
TGTGCCAGCAGTCAACAACAAGCTAATCGTTATGGCTACACCTTC | CASSQQQANRYGYTF | NA | TRBV12-3/TRBV12-4 | 15 | TRBJ1-2 | NA
TGTGCCAGCAGCTTAAGAGGGTTTGACGCAGATACGCAGTATTTT | CASSLRGFDADTQYF | many | TRBV5-5 | 15 | TRBJ2-3 | NA
TGCGCCAGCAGCTTGACTGGGAGGGCCAACGTCCTGACTTTC | CASSLTGRANVLTF | NA | TRBV5-1 | 14 | TRBJ2-6 | NA
TGCAGTGCTAGATCGGAGATAGGCCTGAACACTGAAGCTTTCTTT | CSARSEIGLNTEAFF | NA | TRBV20-1 | 15 | TRBJ1-1 | NA
TGTGCCAGCAGTGAATTGGAGGGGGCGGATGAAAAACTGTTTTTT | CASSELEGADEKLFF | NA | TRBV5-5 | 15 | TRBJ1-4 | TRBD1